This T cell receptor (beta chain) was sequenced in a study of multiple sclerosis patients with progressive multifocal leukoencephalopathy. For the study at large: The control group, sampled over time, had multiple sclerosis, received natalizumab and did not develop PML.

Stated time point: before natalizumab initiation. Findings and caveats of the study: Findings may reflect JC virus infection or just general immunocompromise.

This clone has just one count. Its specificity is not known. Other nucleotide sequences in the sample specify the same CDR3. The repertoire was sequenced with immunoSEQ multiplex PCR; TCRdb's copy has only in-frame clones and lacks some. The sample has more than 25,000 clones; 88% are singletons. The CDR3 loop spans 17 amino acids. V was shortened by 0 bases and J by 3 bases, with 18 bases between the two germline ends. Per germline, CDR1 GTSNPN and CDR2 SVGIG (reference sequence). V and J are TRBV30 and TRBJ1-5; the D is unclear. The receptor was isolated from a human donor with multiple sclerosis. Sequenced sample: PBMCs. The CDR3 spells CAWSVGGLPWVNQPQHF. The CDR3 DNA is TGTGCCTGGAGTGTTGGTGGCCTCCCGTGGGTCAATCAGCCCCAGCATTTT.